This T cell receptor beta chain appears in the sequencing data of a study of OX40 agonist ivuxolimab in advanced cancers. The method was immunoSEQ multiplex PCR; TCRdb's version includes in-frame clones alone and lacks a portion of them. The sample lists approximately 70,000 clones, about 91% seen once, with 0.5% to 0.6% in the top ten. The CDR3 length is 15 residues. Trimming took 4 bases from V and 3 from J, leaving 14 bases between them. Germline V gives CDR1 SGHRS, CDR2 YFSETQ. The material was CD4+ or CD8+ T cells sorted from blood, obtained in a trial of the OX40 agonist ivuxolimab. This TCR was recovered from an adult with an advanced solid tumor such as melanoma, head and neck, liver or kidney cancer. The chain joins TRBV5-1 to TRBJ2-1, with D maybe TRBD2 (5 bases). This CDR3 reads CASSRRQRYYNEQFF. CDR3 nucleotides: TGCGCCAGCAGCCGGAGGCAGCGGTACTACAATGAGCAGTTCTTC.